The present entry profiles one T cell receptor (beta chain) with its context. Its antigen is undetermined. All donors qualified as healthy HIV-negative adults and had experienced no recent acute infections or vaccinations. The data were obtained in a study of shared clonotypes between healthy human individuals. Study-level results: Clonotype sharing among the donors was expected to vary with sequencing depth. Incomplete sequencing of sorted subsets was indicated by rarefaction despite large depth.

V was clipped by 0 bases and J by 5 bases, with 9 bases between them. Germline V gene data show CDR1 as SGHRS and CDR2 as YFSETQ. This CDR3 has 14 amino acids. TCRdb keeps only in-frame clones here, not all; method: immunoSEQ multiplex PCR. Of roughly 2,500,000 clones in the sample, roughly 93% were seen once. This sequence was found in a man younger than 35 in good health. Some clones in this sample may be carry-over from other donors' samples. The genes are TRBV5-1 and TRBJ2-1; the D is unclear. Specimen: naive CD4+ T cells from PBMCs. Sample subset: CD45RA+ positively selected. CDR3 sequence: CASSLGQANNEQFF. For the CDR3, the DNA is TGCGCCAGCAGCTTGGGTCAGGCTAACAATGAGCAGTTCTTC.